Listed below are T cell receptor beta chains from one sample, sequenced in a study of control samples from healthy donors and cancer patients. This table comes from immunoSEQ multiplex PCR, and its TCRdb copy is limited to in-frame clones, with some not included. Found here are about 95,000 clones, around four fifths of them singletons; the top ten hold 15% to 20%. The sequencing sample was made of blood. Source of these receptors: a man aged 25-45 years in good health. Both conserved end residues are part of each CDR3. The D gene is left open where the match is weak. Clone size appears in some rows only: once, few, many, or a class for an expanded clone.

V gene: TRBV11-2
J gene: TRBJ2-1
D gene: -
clone size: -
CDR3 DNA: TGTGCCAGCAGCTTATTTGGTAGGCCAGGACTGAGTGAGCAGTTCTTC
CDR3 protein: CASSLFGRPGLSEQFF

V gene: TRBV29-1
J gene: TRBJ2-1
D gene: -
clone size: -
CDR3 DNA: TGCAGCGTTGCCCACAATGAGCAGTTCTTC
CDR3 protein: CSVAHNEQFF

V gene: TRBV18
J gene: TRBJ1-1
D gene: -
clone size: few
CDR3 DNA: TGTGCCAGCTCACCACAATCGAACACTGAAGCTTTCTTT
CDR3 protein: CASSPQSNTEAFF

V gene: TRBV2
J gene: TRBJ1-2
D gene: -
clone size: -
CDR3 DNA: TGTGCCAGCAGTAGAGGGGGGAACTATGGCTACACCTTC
CDR3 protein: CASSRGGNYGYTF

V gene: TRBV6-5
J gene: TRBJ2-7
D gene: -
clone size: -
CDR3 DNA: TGTGCCAGCAGGGGGGGCTCCGTCTACGAGCAGTACTTC
CDR3 protein: CASRGGSVYEQYF

V gene: TRBV11-2
J gene: TRBJ1-1
D gene: -
clone size: few
CDR3 DNA: TGTGCCAGCAGCATCCTAGGGATGAACACTGAAGCTTTCTTT
CDR3 protein: CASSILGMNTEAFF

V gene: TRBV18
J gene: TRBJ2-3
D gene: -
clone size: -
CDR3 DNA: TGTGCCAGCTCACCAAGACCTTCTCTAGATACGCAGTATTTT
CDR3 protein: CASSPRPSLDTQYF

V gene: TRBV15
J gene: TRBJ1-5
D gene: TRBD1
clone size: -
CDR3 DNA: TGTGCCACCAGCAGAGCGGACAGGGAGAATCAGCCCCAGCATTTT
CDR3 protein: CATSRADRENQPQHF

V gene: TRBV2
J gene: TRBJ2-1
D gene: -
clone size: -
CDR3 DNA: TGTGCCAGCAGTGAAACGGATGAGCAGTTCTTC
CDR3 protein: CASSETDEQFF

V gene: TRBV27
J gene: TRBJ1-6
D gene: -
clone size: -
CDR3 DNA: TGTGCCAGCAGTTTCATGGGCCCCTATAATTCACCCCTCCACTTT
CDR3 protein: CASSFMGPYNSPLHF

V gene: TRBV2
J gene: TRBJ2-5
D gene: -
clone size: few
CDR3 DNA: TGTGCCAGCAGTGAGGTAGGAGAGACCCAGTACTTC
CDR3 protein: CASSEVGETQYF

V gene: TRBV7-2
J gene: TRBJ2-5
D gene: -
clone size: -
CDR3 DNA: TGTGCCAGCAGCTTAGTTGCTAACAAGCTAGAGACCCAGTACTTC
CDR3 protein: CASSLVANKLETQYF

V gene: TRBV5-6
J gene: TRBJ1-6
D gene: TRBD1
clone size: once
CDR3 DNA: TGTGCCAGCAGCTTAATGACAGGGAAGAATTCACCCCTCCACTTT
CDR3 protein: CASSLMTGKNSPLHF

V gene: TRBV6-5
J gene: TRBJ1-5
D gene: -
clone size: -
CDR3 DNA: TGTGCCAGCAGTGACTCACAGGGTAGTCAGCCCCAGCATTTT
CDR3 protein: CASSDSQGSQPQHF

V gene: TRBV15
J gene: TRBJ1-5
D gene: -
clone size: once
CDR3 DNA: TGTGCCACCAGCAGAGATTGGGGGGACACTTATCAGCCCCAGCATTTT
CDR3 protein: CATSRDWGDTYQPQHF

V gene: TRBV19
J gene: TRBJ1-1
D gene: -
clone size: -
CDR3 DNA: TGTGCCAGTAGTCTCTATAGGGACACTGAAGCTTTCTTT
CDR3 protein: CASSLYRDTEAFF

V gene: TRBV5-8
J gene: TRBJ2-3
D gene: -
clone size: -
CDR3 DNA: TGTGCCAGCACGCCACTGTGGGGGGGGGCTCCAGATACGCAGTATTTT
CDR3 protein: CASTPLWGGAPDTQYF

V gene: TRBV7-9
J gene: TRBJ2-1
D gene: -
clone size: once
CDR3 DNA: TGTGCCAGCAGCCAAGAGGGGGGGCCGACCTACAATGAGCAGTTCTTC
CDR3 protein: CASSQEGGPTYNEQFF

V gene: TRBV10-1
J gene: TRBJ1-2
D gene: -
clone size: -
CDR3 DNA: TGCGCCAGCAGTGACGGGATCTATGGCTACACCTTC
CDR3 protein: CASSDGIYGYTF

V gene: TRBV6-5
J gene: TRBJ2-3
D gene: -
clone size: -
CDR3 DNA: TGTGCCAGCAGTTCTAACGGTTACACAGATACGCAGTATTTT
CDR3 protein: CASSSNGYTDTQYF

V gene: TRBV2
J gene: TRBJ2-3
D gene: -
clone size: -
CDR3 DNA: TGTGCCAGCGCGCAGACTCAAAGCACAGATACGCAGTATTTT
CDR3 protein: CASAQTQSTDTQYF

V gene: TRBV7-9
J gene: TRBJ1-5
D gene: -
clone size: -
CDR3 DNA: TGTGCCAGCAGCTCGGACAGCAATCAGCCCCAGCATTTT
CDR3 protein: CASSSDSNQPQHF

V gene: TRBV2
J gene: TRBJ1-6
D gene: TRBD1
clone size: once
CDR3 DNA: TGTGCCAGGAATAGGGACAGGGACTATAATTCACCCCTCCACTTT
CDR3 protein: CARNRDRDYNSPLHF

V gene: TRBV9
J gene: TRBJ1-5
D gene: TRBD1
clone size: -
CDR3 DNA: TGTGCCAGCAGCGTAGGAGGGCAGGGGGGTCAGCCCCAGCATTTT
CDR3 protein: CASSVGGQGGQPQHF

V gene: TRBV20-1
J gene: TRBJ1-1
D gene: -
clone size: once
CDR3 DNA: TGCAGTATAGGTATGAACACTGAAGCTTTCTTT
CDR3 protein: CSIGMNTEAFF

V gene: TRBV28
J gene: TRBJ1-3
D gene: TRBD1
clone size: -
CDR3 DNA: TGTGCCAGCAGTTTATTAACAGGGGTGGCTGGAAACACCATATATTTT
CDR3 protein: CASSLLTGVAGNTIYF

V gene: TRBV6-6
J gene: TRBJ2-1
D gene: -
clone size: -
CDR3 DNA: TGTGCCAGCAGTTACTCGGCGGGGGCCGACTACAATGAGCAGTTCTTC
CDR3 protein: CASSYSAGADYNEQFF

V gene: TRBV2
J gene: TRBJ1-5
D gene: TRBD1
clone size: -
CDR3 DNA: TGTGCCAGCACCAAGAATAGTAGACAGGGGTTAGGGAGCAATCAGCCCCAGCATTTT
CDR3 protein: CASTKNSRQGLGSNQPQHF

V gene: TRBV10-3
J gene: TRBJ1-2
D gene: -
clone size: -
CDR3 DNA: TGTGCCATCAGTGAGAGTAGAGGGAAGGACTATGGCTACACCTTC
CDR3 protein: CAISESRGKDYGYTF

V gene: TRBV6-5
J gene: TRBJ2-5
D gene: -
clone size: -
CDR3 DNA: TGTGCCAGCAGTTCGGGCCTCCAAGAGACCCAGTACTTC
CDR3 protein: CASSSGLQETQYF

V gene: TRBV5-8
J gene: TRBJ2-7
D gene: TRBD1
clone size: -
CDR3 DNA: TGTGCCAGCAGCCGGGACAGGTCCTACGAGCAGTACTTC
CDR3 protein: CASSRDRSYEQYF

V gene: TRBV5-1
J gene: TRBJ2-1
D gene: -
clone size: once
CDR3 DNA: TGCGCCAGCAGCGACCCAGTCAATGAGCAGTTCTTC
CDR3 protein: CASSDPVNEQFF

V gene: TRBV9
J gene: TRBJ2-3
D gene: -
clone size: -
CDR3 DNA: TGTGCCAGCAGCGGGGGGGACCTCTATACGCAGTATTTT
CDR3 protein: CASSGGDLYTQYF

V gene: TRBV7-8
J gene: TRBJ1-4
D gene: -
clone size: -
CDR3 DNA: TGTGCCAGCAGCTTGTCGCCGGGACGGCAGCGGGGAAAACTGTTTTTT
CDR3 protein: CASSLSPGRQRGKLFF

V gene: TRBV4-2
J gene: TRBJ1-4
D gene: -
clone size: -
CDR3 DNA: TGTGCCAGCAGCCAAGGGGTGGGGGGGGAAAAACTGTTTTTT
CDR3 protein: CASSQGVGGEKLFF

V gene: TRBV5-5
J gene: TRBJ2-7
D gene: -
clone size: once
CDR3 DNA: TGTGCCAGCAGCTTGGCCGCGGACATACGAGCTCGGCAGTACTTC
CDR3 protein: CASSLAADIRARQYF

V gene: TRBV9
J gene: TRBJ1-4
D gene: TRBD1
clone size: -
CDR3 DNA: TGTGCCAGCAGCGTAATGACAGGGGCTGGTAATGAAAAACTGTTTTTT
CDR3 protein: CASSVMTGAGNEKLFF

V gene: TRBV9
J gene: TRBJ2-3
D gene: TRBD2
clone size: -
CDR3 DNA: TGTGCCAGCAGATCGAGCGGGGCGAGCACAGATACGCAGTATTTT
CDR3 protein: CASRSSGASTDTQYF

V gene: TRBV11-1
J gene: TRBJ2-4
D gene: TRBD2
clone size: -
CDR3 DNA: TGTGCCAGCAGCTTAGGCGGGGGGCTGAACATTCAGTACTTC
CDR3 protein: CASSLGGGLNIQYF

V gene: TRBV27
J gene: TRBJ2-3
D gene: -
clone size: -
CDR3 DNA: TGTGCCAGCAGCAATACAGAGCCACTGGGCACAGATACGCAGTATTTT
CDR3 protein: CASSNTEPLGTDTQYF

V gene: TRBV4-1
J gene: TRBJ2-3
D gene: -
clone size: once
CDR3 DNA: TGCGCCAGCAGCCAAGCCGTTGCGGGGGCTGCAGATACGCAGTATTTT
CDR3 protein: CASSQAVAGAADTQYF

V gene: TRBV21-1
J gene: TRBJ2-2
D gene: -
clone size: few
CDR3 DNA: TGTGCCAGCAGCGGAACCCGGGACAAAACCGGGGAGCTGTTTTTT
CDR3 protein: CASSGTRDKTGELFF

V gene: TRBV30
J gene: TRBJ2-3
D gene: TRBD2
clone size: -
CDR3 DNA: TGTGCCTGGAGTGCCTGGGTACCGGGACTAGCCGCAGATACGCAGTATTTT
CDR3 protein: CAWSAWVPGLAADTQYF

V gene: TRBV6-6
J gene: TRBJ1-1
D gene: -
clone size: few
CDR3 DNA: TGTGCCAGCAGTTACGCTCGGGGGCAGGGCCTTACTGAAGCTTTCTTT
CDR3 protein: CASSYARGQGLTEAFF